This T cell receptor (beta chain) came from a study of T cell repertoires in cytomegalovirus infection. Study background: Matching HLA type and CMV infection were both indicated by public TCR beta signatures.

The study's findings and limits: The study identified carriers of CMV plus the relevant HLA from cumulative public TCR beta family frequency. HLA-C-restricted CMV-specific TCR beta clonotypes prevailed in the ex vivo response.

In its sample, this clonotype was seen a few times. The target antigen is unknown. Each CDR3 protein is one row after TCRdb ran MiXCR on the reads. The profile shows some 100,000 distinct CDR3 sequences, 23% of them singletons. The CDR3 is 18 amino acids. Germline V gives CDR1 MGHRA, CDR2 YSYEKL. V shed 0 bases and J shed 0 bases, with 18 bases lying between them. The sequenced material came from CD8+ T cells from PBMCs. The source of this sequence is a human donor in good health (CMV status not recorded). Some clones in this sample may be carry-over from other donors' samples. The chain carries TRBV4-1 and TRBJ2-7; tentative D call: TRBD1 (5 bases). CDR3 sequence reads: CASSQDSFELQGSYEQYF. The CDR3 DNA reads TGCGCCAGCAGCCAAGATTCTTTCGAGTTGCAGGGCTCCTACGAGCAGTACTTC.